The next 15 T cell receptor beta chains were all read from a single sample in a study of CD8 T cells in ankylosing spondylitis. TCRdb passed the 5' RACE reads through MiXCR, listing each CDR3 protein once. This sample has approximately 240,000 distinct CDR3 sequences, with 10% found just once. Specimen: blood, either unsorted or a sorted T cell fraction (not recorded which). The receptors stem from a male donor with ankylosing spondylitis or in good health (not recorded which).

This clonotype came up many times. V gene TRBV6-5 combines with J gene TRBJ1-1; the D is unclear. Germline CDR1 is MNHEY and CDR2 is SVGAGI. The CDR3 sequence is 14 residues long. V was pared by 5 bases and J by 2 bases, with 12 bases between. The CDR3 nucleotides read TGTGCCAGCAGTAACCCAACCCCAAACACTGAAGCTTTCTTT. Its protein product is CASSNPTPNTEAFF.

This clonotype was picked up many times. The chain couples TRBV20-1 to TRBJ2-3; 8 bases agree with TRBD2. The CDR3 consists of 14 residues. After removal of 2 bases from V and 1 base from J, the junction contained 2 bases not matched to a gene. The germline CDR1 and CDR2 sequences are DFQATT and SNEGSKA (reference sequence). The CDR3: CSARSGSRTDTQYF. The CDR3 DNA follows: TGCAGTGCTAGAAGCGGGAGTCGCACAGATACGCAGTATTTT.

J is TRBJ1-1 and V is TRBV12-3 or TRBV12-4; D is uncertain. V gave up 3 bases and J gave up 5 bases, with 13 bases separating them. The CDR3 runs to 14 residues. DNA for the CDR3: TGTGCCAGCAGTTTCTGGCAGGTAGGAACTGAAGCTTTCTTT. This encodes CASSFWQVGTEAFF.

This clonotype was counted ten times or more. The chain combines TRBV20-1 with TRBJ2-1; 9 bases align to TRBD2. V shed 7 bases, J shed 5 bases, and the junction held 6 bases outside the gene matches. This CDR3 has 13 residues. CDR1 DFQATT and CDR2 SNEGSKA come from the germline V gene (reference sequence). CDR3 bases: TGCAGTGTTGGGCGGGGGGGCAACAATGAGCAGTTCTTC. Translation: CSVGRGGNNEQFF.

As concerns this clonotype: Lacking the conserved final phenylalanine or tryptophan, this CDR3 likely reflects a read error. This rearrangement joins TRBV7-9 to TRBJ2-5; D gene ambiguous. V lost 3 bases and J lost 2, with 13 bases in between. The CDR3 is 15 residues long. The germline gives CDR1 SEHNR, CDR2 FQNEAQ (reference sequence). CDR3 bases: TGTGCCAGCAGCTTGGGCCCCTCAATGCAAGAGACCCAGTACATC. It codes for CASSLGPSMQETQYI.

This clonotype has at least ten counts. For the CDR3, the DNA is TGTGCCAGCAGCTTAGAGGCTAGCGGGAGGAATGAGCAGTTCTTC. Translation gives CASSLEASGRNEQFF. V gene TRBV7-2 combines with J gene TRBJ2-1; TRBD2 aligns across 11 bases. From germline, CDR1 is SGHTA and CDR2 FQGNSA. The CDR3 sequence is 15 residues long. After removal of 1 base from V and 7 bases from J, the junction contained 3 bases not matched to a gene. The full variable domain, its missing parts supplied by reference TRBV7-2 and TRBJ2-1, is GAGVSQSPSNKVTEKGKDVELRCDPISGHTALYWYRQSLGQGLEFLIYFQGNSAPDKSGLPSDRFSAERTGGSVSTLTIQRTQQEDSAVYLCASSLEASGRNEQFFGPGTRLTVL.

The rearrangement uses TRBV5-1 and TRBJ1-2; possible D gene TRBD1, 5 bases. The V end lost 3 bases, the J end lost 7 bases, and 10 bases lay between the germline ends. Germline-derived CDR1 and CDR2 are SGHRS and YFSETQ. This CDR3 region has 12 residues. The CDR3 DNA is TGCGCCAGCAGCTCGACAGAAGGTGGCTACACCTTC. It yields the protein CASSSTEGGYTF. The full variable domain, in which reference TRBV5-1 and TRBJ1-2 provide the parts outside the CDR3, is KAGVTQTPRYLIKTRGQQVTLSCSPISGHRSVSWYQQTPGQGLQFLFEYFSETQRNKGNFPGRFSGRQFSNSRSEMNVSTLELGDSALYLCASSSTEGGYTFGSGTRLTVV.

A word on this clonotype: An end of the junction does not agree with germline; a read error may underlie this. The V gene is TRBV7-9, the J gene TRBJ1-4; D possibly corresponds to TRBD1 (5 bases). Germline loops: CDR1 SEHNR, CDR2 FQNEAQ (reference sequence). This CDR3 spans 14 amino acids. The CDR3 DNA sequence: TGTGTCAGCAGCTTAGTAGGGGCGGATGAAAAACTGTTTTTT. Protein product: CVSSLVGADEKLFF.

This clonotype showed up many times. The chain links TRBV30 to TRBJ2-1; D might be TRBD2 (5 bases). The V gene lost 5 bases and the J gene lost 9 bases, with 14 bases spanning the gap. Germline assignment: CDR1 GTSNPN and CDR2 SVGIG (reference sequence). The CDR3 runs to 12 residues. The DNA of the CDR3 is TGTGCCTGGTCGGACTCGCCAGGTGAGCAGTTCTTC. This sequence encodes CAWSDSPGEQFF.

This clonotype was seen ten or more times. The J gene is TRBJ1-1, the V gene TRBV27; D is uncertain. The germline gives CDR1 MNHEY, CDR2 SMNVEV (reference sequence). Trimming pared 8 bases from V and 8 bases from J, leaving 12 bases between. This CDR3 spans 11 amino acids. The DNA for the CDR3 is TGTGCCAGCCGTACCCCCGCGGAAGCTTTCTTT. As protein: CASRTPAEAFF.

V is TRBV23-1 and J is TRBJ2-5; 9 positions agree with TRBD1. TRBV23-1 is an ORF, and what it does is uncertain. V gave up 1 base and J gave up 5 bases; unmatched junction bases: 14. This CDR3 is 18 amino acids long. The CDR3 here is CASSQYGQGKVARETQYF. DNA of the CDR3: TGCGCCAGCAGTCAATACGGACAGGGGAAGGTGGCTCGGGAGACCCAGTACTTC.

There are many counts of this clonotype. The CDR3 reads CASSLLLQGANEKLFF. The CDR3 DNA follows: TGTGCCAGCAGCTTACTTTTACAGGGGGCTAATGAAAAACTGTTTTTT. This chain uses TRBV7-8 with TRBJ1-4, with TRBD1 identical over 8 bases. CDR3 length: 16 amino acids. J gave up 3 bases and V 2 bases, and 5 bases lay outside the gene matches. From germline, CDR1 is SGHVS and CDR2 FQNEAQ. Full variable domain (outside the CDR3, taken from reference TRBV7-8 and TRBJ1-4): GAGVSQSPRYKVAKRGQDVALRCDPISGHVSLFWYQQALGQGPEFLTYFQNEAQLDKSGLPSDRFFAERPEGSVSTLKIQRTQQEDSAVYLCASSLLLQGANEKLFFGSGTQLSVL.

This clonotype was seen a handful of times. The V gene is TRBV20-1, the J gene TRBJ2-1, with 8 bases fitting TRBD1. The CDR3 is 16 residues long. V was pared by 2 bases and J by 0 bases, with 6 bases of the junction left unmatched. Germline loops: CDR1 DFQATT, CDR2 SNEGSKA (reference sequence). The CDR3 spells CSARFSGGFSYNEQFF. In nucleotides, the CDR3 is TGCAGTGCTAGATTCTCAGGGGGCTTCTCCTACAATGAGCAGTTCTTC.

This clonotype was detected many times. This chain joins TRBV12-3 or TRBV12-4 and TRBJ2-4; D remains ambiguous. V gave up 3 bases and J gave up 7 bases, with 10 bases separating them. This CDR3 has 13 amino acids. DNA for the CDR3: TGTGCCAGCAGTTTGGGCAGAGAGAACATTCAGTACTTC. Its translation: CASSLGRENIQYF.

The V and J genes are TRBV25-1 and TRBJ2-1, with TRBD2 matching over 12 bases. This CDR3 spans 15 amino acids. J was trimmed by 7 bases and V by 1 base; bases with no gene match: 2. CDR1 MGHDK and CDR2 SYGVNS come from the germline V gene. The CDR3 region has the DNA TGTGCCAGCAGTGAATTTGGACTAGCGGGGAATGAGCAGTTCTTC. Its protein product is CASSEFGLAGNEQFF.